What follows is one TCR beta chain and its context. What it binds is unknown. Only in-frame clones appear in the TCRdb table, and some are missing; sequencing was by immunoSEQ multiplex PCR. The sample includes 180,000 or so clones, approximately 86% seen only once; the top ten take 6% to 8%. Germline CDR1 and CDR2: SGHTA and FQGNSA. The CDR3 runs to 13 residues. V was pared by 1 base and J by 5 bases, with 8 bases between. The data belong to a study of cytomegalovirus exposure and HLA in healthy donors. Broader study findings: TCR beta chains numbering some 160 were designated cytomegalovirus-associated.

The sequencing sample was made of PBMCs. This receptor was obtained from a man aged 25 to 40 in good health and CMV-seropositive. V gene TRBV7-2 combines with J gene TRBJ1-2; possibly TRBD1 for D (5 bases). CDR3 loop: CASSLDGQYGYTF. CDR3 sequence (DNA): TGTGCCAGCAGCTTAGACGGACAATATGGCTACACCTTC.